Presented here are 7 T cell receptor beta chains from one specimen sequenced in a study of OX40 agonist ivuxolimab in advanced cancers. Sequencing used immunoSEQ multiplex PCR; TCRdb keeps in-frame clones, though not all of them. This sample has roughly 70,000 clones, with 86% found just once. Sequences were derived from CD4+ or CD8+ T cells sorted from blood, sampled in a trial of the OX40 agonist ivuxolimab. The receptor source for this set is an adult with an advanced solid tumor such as melanoma, head and neck, liver or kidney cancer.

This clone came up a few times. The genes are TRBV10-2 and TRBJ2-7; D uncertain. V dropped 8 bases and J dropped 6 bases, with 11 bases sitting between them. From germline, CDR1 is WSHSY and CDR2 SAAADI. The CDR3 sequence is 11 residues long. CDR3 nucleotides: TGCGCCAGCGTCGGAAGCCGCGAGCAGTACTTC. It translates to CASVGSREQYF.

V and J are TRBV18 and TRBJ1-2; D is undetermined. The germline V gene has CDR1 KGHSH and CDR2 LQKENI. V gave up 2 bases and J gave up 4 bases, with 8 bases separating them. The CDR3 runs to 13 residues. CDR3 amino acids: CASSPGGIYGYTF. DNA for the CDR3: TGTGCCAGCTCACCAGGAGGGATCTATGGCTACACCTTC.

J is TRBJ1-5 and V is TRBV6-1; 10 bases line up with TRBD1. Trimming at V came to 4 bases and at J to 6 bases, leaving 12 bases not matched to a gene. This CDR3 spans 17 amino acids. Germline CDR1 MNHNS, CDR2 SASEGT. CDR3 residues: CASSAIPGQGSLQPQHF. CDR3 coding DNA: TGTGCCAGCAGTGCAATTCCGGGACAGGGGTCCCTTCAGCCCCAGCATTTT.

The rearrangement uses TRBV7-3 and TRBJ2-3; perhaps TRBD1 as D (5 bases). Germline-derived CDR1 and CDR2 are SGHTA and FQGTGA. Trimming removed 8 bases at V and 2 bases at J, with 11 bases between. The length of the CDR3 is 13 residues. The CDR3 DNA follows: TGTGCCAGCCGAGGCAGGGCCACAGATACGCAGTATTTT. It yields the protein CASRGRATDTQYF. The whole variable domain, remainder taken from reference TRBV7-3 and TRBJ2-3, is GAGVSQTPSNKVTEKGKYVELRCDPISGHTALYWYRQSLGQGPEFLIYFQGTGAADDSGLPNDRFFAVRPEGSVSTLKIQRTERGDSAVYLCASRGRATDTQYFGPGTRLTVL.

The V and J genes are TRBV4-3 and TRBJ1-3; TRBD1 is a possible D gene (5 bases). The V gene lost 1 base and the J gene lost 4 bases, with 8 bases spanning the gap. From germline, CDR1 is LGHNA and CDR2 YSLEER. The CDR3 loop spans 14 amino acids. In nucleotides, the CDR3 is TGCGCCAGCAGCCAAGCAGGGTCCGGAAACACCATATATTTT. This gives the protein CASSQAGSGNTIYF.

V usage is TRBV4-1 and J usage is TRBJ1-6; D remains ambiguous. Germline V gives CDR1 MGHRA, CDR2 YSYEKL. The CDR3 length is 18 residues. V lost 2 bases and J lost 0, with 14 bases in between. For the CDR3, the DNA is TGCGCCAGCAGCCAATTCATGGCGGGGAGCTCCTATAATTCACCCCTCCACTTT. Translating gives CASSQFMAGSSYNSPLHF.

V and J are TRBV7-3 and TRBJ2-3; 7 nucleotides agree with TRBD2. V lost 4 bases and J lost 4; bases outside the gene matches: 5. Germline assignment: CDR1 SGHTA and CDR2 FQGTGA. The CDR3 is made up of 14 amino acids. In DNA, the CDR3 is TGTGCCAGCAGCTCCACGGGGGGATCAGATACGCAGTATTTT. Protein: CASSSTGGSDTQYF.